This T cell receptor (beta chain) was recorded in a study of shared clonotypes between healthy human individuals. As for the study in general: Ranging from 18 to 49 in age, donors were a couple of women and a few men.

The CDR3 covers 15 residues. The V end lost 6 bases, the J end lost 1 base, and 15 bases lay between the germline ends. Germline-derived CDR1 and CDR2 are SQVTM and ANQGSEA. There were no recent acute infections or vaccinations among the donors, who were healthy HIV-negative adults. This table comes from immunoSEQ multiplex PCR, and its TCRdb copy is limited to in-frame clones, with some not included. Among 550,000 to 700,000 clones listed, about three quarters were seen once. The sample holds a few counts of this clone. This sequence was found in a woman in her 30s in good health. The chain recombines TRBV29-1 with TRBJ2-2, with D possibly called TRBD1 or TRBD2 (6 bases each). The sequencing input was memory CD4+ T cells sorted from blood. The subset here: CD45RA-negative fraction. The CDR3 region is CSVTIGGMNTGELFF. Here the CDR3 DNA reads TGCAGCGTCACTATAGGGGGGATGAACACCGGGGAGCTGTTTTTT.